This T cell receptor beta chain was documented in a study of low-dose radiotherapy and immunotherapy resistance in tumors. Across the study: Cohort 1 was given 0.5 Gy fractions every 2 weeks, 6.5 Gy in total.

Priming of first-strand cDNA relied on TRAV- and TRBV-specific primers (covering alpha and beta chains). Using a constant-region primer together with a V-primer adapter, TCRs were subjected to 20 to 25 PCR cycles of amplification. mRNA that had been isolated underwent amplification through in vitro transcription. TCRdb fed the reads into MiXCR, producing one record per CDR3 protein. The sample records about 91,000 distinct CDR3 sequences, about 20% being singletons. Time point indicated: after trial treatment. Treatment indicated: LDRT plus nivolumab, ipilimumab, low-dose cyclophosphamide and aspirin (RACIN trial). Patients with advanced, tumor-infiltrating lymphocyte-negative solid tumors were eligible. V lost 7 bases to trimming and J lost 14 bases; unmatched junction nucleotides: 12. This CDR3 has 14 residues.

The chain combines TRBV12-3 or TRBV12-4 with TRBJ2-1; 12 bases map to TRBD2. The sequence came from a female donor with ovarian cancer. Here the sequenced sample was PBMCs, taken after low-dose radiotherapy plus immunotherapy. The DNA for the CDR3 is TGTGCCAGCACCCTAGGCCTGGCTAGCGGGAGGGAGTTCTTC. The encoded protein is CASTLGLASGREFF.